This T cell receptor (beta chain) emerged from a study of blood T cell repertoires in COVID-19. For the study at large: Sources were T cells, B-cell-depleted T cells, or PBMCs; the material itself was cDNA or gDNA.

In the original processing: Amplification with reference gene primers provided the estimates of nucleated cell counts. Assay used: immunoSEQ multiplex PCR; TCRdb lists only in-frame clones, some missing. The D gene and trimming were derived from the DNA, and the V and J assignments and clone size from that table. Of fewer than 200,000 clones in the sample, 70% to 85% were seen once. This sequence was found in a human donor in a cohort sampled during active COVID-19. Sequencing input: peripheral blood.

The CDR3 reads CASRAIADEQYF. For the CDR3, the DNA is TGTGCCAGCCGAGCGATCGCAGACGAGCAGTACTTC. This sequence joins TRBV2 and TRBJ2-7; D gene ambiguous. The CDR3 is made up of 12 amino acids. Trimming pared 8 bases from V and 5 bases from J, leaving 13 bases between. Germline CDR1 SNHLY, CDR2 FYNNEI.